Sequencing of this T cell receptor (beta chain) was carried out in a study of T cell repertoires in cytomegalovirus infection. Study in general: Public TCR beta signatures indicated both CMV infection and matching HLA type.

Looked up from germline, CDR1 is MNHEY and CDR2 is SVGAGI. V was cut by 0 bases and J by 0 bases, with 8 bases left in between. This CDR3 has 15 amino acids. The sample holds a few counts of this clonotype. Its target is not known. TCRdb fed the reads into MiXCR, producing one record per CDR3 protein. The sample lists around 430,000 distinct CDR3 sequences, approximately 46% seen once, with about 41% in the top ten. This specimen consisted of cultured PBMCs, obtained from culture after CMV antigen stimulation. V is TRBV6-5 and J is TRBJ1-1, with D possibly TRBD1 on 6 matching bases. This TCR was sampled from a human donor in good health (CMV status not recorded). Some clones in this sample may be carry-over from other donors' samples. The CDR3 bases are TGTGCCAGCAGTTACTCGCAGGGGATGAACACTGAAGCTTTCTTT. Translated, it gives CASSYSQGMNTEAFF.